The 3 T cell receptor beta chains below were found in one sample sequenced in a study of OX40 agonist ivuxolimab in advanced cancers. Produced via immunoSEQ multiplex PCR; TCRdb's table is partial and in-frame only. The data contain some 50,000 clones, over 80% of them singletons. The source material was CD4+ or CD8+ T cells sorted from blood, sampled in a trial of the OX40 agonist ivuxolimab. These receptors were taken from an adult with an advanced solid tumor such as melanoma, head and neck, liver or kidney cancer.

CDR3 DNA sequence: TGTGCCAGCAGTTACTCGACGGCCTCTCTGGGGGAGCAGTACTTC. This gives the protein CASSYSTASLGEQYF. The V call is TRBV6-5, the J call TRBJ2-7; D is undetermined. The CDR3 contains 15 residues. V was clipped by 0 bases and J by 7 bases, with 16 bases between them. Germline-derived CDR1 and CDR2 are MNHEY and SVGAGI.

CDR3 nucleotide sequence: TGTGCCAGCAGTTTAGGAGAGCGACCTGGGGCCAACGTCCTGACTTTC. Amino acids: CASSLGERPGANVLTF. This sequence joins TRBV28 and TRBJ2-6; D gene unclear. CDR3 length: 16 residues. V shed 2 bases and J shed 2 bases, with 10 bases lying between them. Germline values: CDR1 MDHEN, CDR2 SYDVKM.

This clone occurred a few times. The V and J genes are TRBV18 and TRBJ2-7; D is undetermined. CDR1 is KGHSH and CDR2 is LQKENI in the germline V gene. Trimming left V 1 base short and J 12 bases short, with 16 bases between. This CDR3 is 13 amino acids long. The CDR3 sequence: CASSPQFDGPWYF. The CDR3 bases are TGTGCCAGCTCACCACAATTCGACGGTCCGTGGTACTTC.